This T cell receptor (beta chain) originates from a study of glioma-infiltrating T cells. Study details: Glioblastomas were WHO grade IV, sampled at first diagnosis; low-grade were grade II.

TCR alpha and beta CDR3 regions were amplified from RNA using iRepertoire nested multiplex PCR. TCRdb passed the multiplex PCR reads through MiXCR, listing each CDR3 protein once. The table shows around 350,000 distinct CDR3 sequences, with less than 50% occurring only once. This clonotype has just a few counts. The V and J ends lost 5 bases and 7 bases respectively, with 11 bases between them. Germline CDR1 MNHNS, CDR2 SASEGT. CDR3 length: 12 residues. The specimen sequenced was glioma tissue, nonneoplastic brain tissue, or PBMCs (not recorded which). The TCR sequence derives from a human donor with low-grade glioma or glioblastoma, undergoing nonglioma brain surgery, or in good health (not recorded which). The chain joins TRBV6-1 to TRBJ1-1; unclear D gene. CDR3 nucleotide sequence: TGTGCCAGCAGTTATTGGGTAAATGAAGCTTTCTTT. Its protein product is CASSYWVNEAFF.